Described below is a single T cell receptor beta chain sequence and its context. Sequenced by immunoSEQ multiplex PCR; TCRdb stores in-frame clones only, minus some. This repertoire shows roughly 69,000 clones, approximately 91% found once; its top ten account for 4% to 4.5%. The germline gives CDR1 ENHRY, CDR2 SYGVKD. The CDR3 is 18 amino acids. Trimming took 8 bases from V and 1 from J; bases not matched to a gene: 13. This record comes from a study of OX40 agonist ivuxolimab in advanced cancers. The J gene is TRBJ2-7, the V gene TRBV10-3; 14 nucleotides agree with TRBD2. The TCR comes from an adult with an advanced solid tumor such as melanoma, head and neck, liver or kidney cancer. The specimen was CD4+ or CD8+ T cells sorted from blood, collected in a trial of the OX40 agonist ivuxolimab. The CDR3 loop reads CAILRLAGGPSKSYEQYF. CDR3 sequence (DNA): TGTGCCATCCTCCGACTAGCGGGAGGGCCCTCGAAGTCCTACGAGCAGTACTTC.